The sample holds many counts of the clone carrying this T cell receptor beta chain. Its antigen is currently unknown. These data are taken from a study of regulatory T cells in long-lasting Graves disease. CDR3-region Arm-PCR and iRepertoire HTBI primers produced the TCR beta libraries. TCRdb passed the multiplex PCR reads through MiXCR, listing each CDR3 protein once. The table shows 400,000 to 500,000 distinct CDR3 sequences, with 15% occurring only once. Findings of the study overall: Examination was confined to peripheral blood, excluding thyroid tissue.

Time point reported: newly diagnosed GD, antithyroid drugs for less than 3 months. The authors made the TCR library using RNA they extracted from PBMCs. These data were likewise used in another study, on T cells in Graves' hyperthyroidism and ophthalmopathy. Turning to that study: The primer set for the first-round RT-PCR of the TCR CDR3 was HTBI.

The sequence came from a woman in her thirties or forties with Graves disease. This sample comprised peripheral blood mononuclear cells (PBMCs), obtained at new diagnosis, from a patient treated with antithyroid drugs.

The CDR3 region is CASSFGELPEQFF. CDR3 coding DNA: TGTGCCAGCAGTTTTGGGGAGTTGCCTGAGCAGTTCTTC. The chain combines TRBV28 with TRBJ2-1, with D perhaps TRBD2 (5 bases). The CDR3 length is 13 residues. The V end was cut by 3 bases, the J end by 9 bases, with 12 bases between. Germline CDR1 MDHEN, CDR2 SYDVKM. Together with reference TRBV28 and TRBJ2-1, the CDR3 gives the full variable domain: DVKVTQSSRYLVKRTGEKVFLECVQDMDHENMFWYRQDPGLGLRLIYFSYDVKMKEKGDIPEGYSVSREKKERFSLILESASTNQTSMYLCASSFGELPEQFFGPGTRLTVL.